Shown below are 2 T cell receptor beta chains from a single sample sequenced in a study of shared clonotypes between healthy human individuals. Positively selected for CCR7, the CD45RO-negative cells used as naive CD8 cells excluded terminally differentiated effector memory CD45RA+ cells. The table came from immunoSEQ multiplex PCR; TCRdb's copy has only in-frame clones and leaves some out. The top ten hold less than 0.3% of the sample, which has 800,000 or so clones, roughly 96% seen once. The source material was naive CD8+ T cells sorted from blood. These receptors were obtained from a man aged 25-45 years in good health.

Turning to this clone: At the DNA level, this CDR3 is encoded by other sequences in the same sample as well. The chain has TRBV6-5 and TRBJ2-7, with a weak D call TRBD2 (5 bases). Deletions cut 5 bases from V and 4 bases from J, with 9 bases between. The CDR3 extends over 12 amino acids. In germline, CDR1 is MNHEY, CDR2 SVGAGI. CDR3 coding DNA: TGTGCCAGCAGTAGCGGTGGGTACGAGCAGTACTTC. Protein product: CASSSGGYEQYF.

The CDR3 DNA reads as TGTGCCAGCAGTTACGGTCAGCCTTCAGATACGCAGTATTTT. As protein: CASSYGQPSDTQYF. The rearrangement uses TRBV6-5 and TRBJ2-3; D gene uncertain. The CDR3 has 14 amino acids. Germline V gene lookup returns CDR1 MNHEY and CDR2 SVGAGI. Trimming removed 2 bases at V and 4 bases at J, with 10 bases between.